Described below is a single T cell receptor (beta chain) sequence and its context. This clone has a single count. Its antigen is currently not known. No much larger clone is present one base from it, and per-base qualities are unavailable. This record belongs to a study of shared clonotypes between healthy human individuals (dated by TCRdb to between 2020 and 2021). General notes on the study: The cohort included three men and a couple of women between 18 and 49 years of age. For each donor, CD4 naive and CD4 memory were each run on three plates, CD8 naive on two plates, and CD8 memory on one plate. The study deeply sequenced blood TCR repertoires of about 5 healthy adults to estimate repertoire size and the extent of clonotype sharing between individuals. Different laboratories and diverse techniques were used to prepare libraries and sequence TCR repertoires, to increase sequencing depth and limit assay-specific biases. Per donor, leukapheresis produced somewhere between about 0.9 and 10 billion PBMCs.

Using the deep immunoSEQ assay, TCR CDR3 regions were amplified from genomic DNA by multiplex PCR. For each cell subset, the extracted genomic DNA was distributed evenly across all wells of several immunoSEQ 96-well plates, and each plate served as one replicate. Each replicate PCR for sorted subsets received roughly 0.2 ug genomic DNA, equal to about 30,000 T cell genomes. The purified libraries were quantified using a Qubit 3.0 fluorometer, sized with a Bioanalyzer 2100, and then quantified again using the KAPA Library Quantification kit. A separate single-read 150-cycle Illumina NextSeq 550 flow cell was used to sequence each immunoSEQ 96-well plate. Processing in the source paper ran as follows. Because the immunoSEQ output held only junctional sequences and lacked quality scores, the filtering could not match the filtering applied to full-length reads. To assign V/J genes and CDR3, sequences were annotated using PyIR, a Python wrapper for IgBLAST v1.9, with IMGT germline references. Reads were removed for weak V/J assignments (E-value above 1e-6), missing CDR3, stop codons, out-of-frame junctions, or ambiguous translated residues. V3J clonotypes were defined as sequences sharing an identical inferred V gene, J gene, and CDR3 amino acid sequence. Percentage overlap between repertoires was calculated by dividing the number of shared unique clonotypes by the size of the smaller repertoire. Richness of each repertoire was evaluated using RTK rarefaction, the Chao1 estimator, and Recon v2.1 estimates of unobserved clonotypes. For all TCRbeta clonotypes obtained by the gDNA method from a handful of donors, generation probabilities were computed with OLGA. TCRdb provides this immuneACCESS table in a form limited to in-frame rearrangements. Some clones are lacking; in checked studies, under half of them reflect an unresolved V gene, and why the rest are absent is not known. From that table come the V and J calls and clone size; the DNA was used to work out D and trimming. In all, the sample holds around 1,900,000 clones, and around 95% of those were seen once. The ten largest clones represent 1.5% to 2% of the sample.

The paper's findings and limits, for the study overall: Pairwise subsampling indicated that sequencing depth was expected to affect the degree of clonotype sharing among donors. Naive subsets generally had larger estimated clonotype richness than memory subsets. Clonotypes shared by all four sorted-subset donors showed higher generation probabilities than non-shared clonotypes. About 5% of naive CD4, 3.5% of naive CD8, about 2.1% of memory CD4, and 0.35% to 0.4% of memory CD8 clonotypes were shared across several donors. Rarefaction of sorted-subset datasets indicated incomplete sequencing despite the large sequencing depth. Sampling was restricted to blood, and TCR repertoires in tissues likely differ from the TCR repertoires found in blood. The genetic and exposure-history diversity represented was limited by the small number of donors.

From V the trimming removes 4 bases and from J it removes 3 bases, while the gene matches leave 4 bases of the junction unaccounted for. The CDR3, from cysteine to phenylalanine, totals 14 residues. The entry retains the CDR3 DNA only, 42 bases that are in frame from base 1. Via the germline V gene, CDR1 is SGHTA and CDR2 FQGTGA. CD8 naive samples consisted of CD45RO-negative cells that were positively selected for CCR7, yielding a CD45RA+CCR7+ population without TemRA cells. The donors were healthy, HIV-negative adults with no recently reported acute infections or vaccinations. Only Caucasian adults living in Nashville, Tennessee, USA were represented among the donors. Blood was collected by leukapheresis, and PBMCs were isolated by Ficoll-Histopaque density gradient centrifugation and then cryopreserved in liquid nitrogen vapor phase. Analytical flow cytometry was used to check the purity and quantity of each magnetically sorted T cell population. From each sorted fraction, genomic DNA was isolated and quantified by UV absorbance on a Nanodrop 2000c.

The rearrangement joined TRBV7-3 to TRBJ2-7, and 9 junctional nucleotides match TRBD2. This TCR was recovered from a young man in good health. Some clones in this sample may be carry-over from other donors' samples. The sequencing input was naive CD8+ T cells from PBMCs. What the cell subset or site label conveys for this sample: CD45RA+CCR7+. The CDR3 amino acid sequence is: CASSSLAGNYEQYF. The bases are TGTGCCAGCAGCTCTCTAGCGGGGAACTACGAGCAGTACTTC.